Below, 32 T cell receptor beta chains from the same sample are listed, as sequenced in a study of cytomegalovirus exposure and HLA in healthy donors. TCRdb's table, derived via immunoSEQ multiplex PCR, lists solely in-frame clones and lacks some. The sample holds roughly 260,000 clones, 87% seen once. The sample was PBMCs. The receptors here all came from a man aged 18-30 years in good health and CMV-seronegative.

The V gene is TRBV29-1, the J gene TRBJ2-7; 7 bases align to TRBD1. Per germline, CDR1 SQVTM and CDR2 ANQGSEA. Germline trimming cut 0 bases from V and 0 bases from J; bases unmatched to any gene: 5. The CDR3 is 15 amino acids. CDR3 bases: TGCAGCGTTGAAGATAGTGCAGGGGGCTCCTACGAGCAGTACTTC. As protein: CSVEDSAGGSYEQYF.

This rearrangement joins TRBV4-1 to TRBJ1-3; TRBD1 matches at 8 bases. The germline CDR1 and CDR2 sequences are MGHRA and YSYEKL. The CDR3 loop spans 16 amino acids. Trimming took 0 bases from V and 2 from J; bases not matched to a gene: 3. CDR3 bases: TGCGCCAGCAGCCAAGAGGCAGGGGGCACTGGAAACACCATATATTTT. Its protein is CASSQEAGGTGNTIYF.

The chain combines TRBV7-2 with TRBJ2-2; 8 nucleotides agree with TRBD2. Trimming cost V 1 base and J 2 bases; bases outside gene matches: 9. CDR3 length: 18 residues. Germline CDR1 SGHTA, CDR2 FQGNSA. This CDR3 is CASSLGPLAGGNTGELFF. For the CDR3, the DNA is TGTGCCAGCAGCTTAGGGCCTTTGGCGGGGGGAAACACCGGGGAGCTGTTTTTT.

This clone showed up just a few times. The gene calls are TRBV13 and TRBJ2-7, with a weak D call TRBD2 (5 bases). The CDR3 is 11 amino acids. The germline V gene encodes CDR1 PRHDT and CDR2 FYEKMQ (reference sequence). The V end was cut by 4 bases, the J end by 7 bases, with 8 bases between. This CDR3 is CASSSSNEQYF. CDR3 nucleotides: TGTGCCAGCAGCTCTAGCAATGAGCAGTACTTC.

V and J are TRBV7-9 and TRBJ2-2, with TRBD2 matching over 9 bases. With 5 bases clipped from V and 6 bases from J, the junction kept 1 base outside the gene matches. This CDR3 is built from 13 residues. Germline values: CDR1 SEHNR, CDR2 FQNEAQ (reference sequence). The CDR3, as DNA: TGTGCCAGCAGCGGACTAGCGCCCGGGGAGCTGTTTTTT. It specifies CASSGLAPGELFF.

The V and J genes are TRBV10-2 and TRBJ2-5, with 7 bases aligning to TRBD1. CDR1 WSHSY and CDR2 SAAADI come from the germline V gene. The CDR3 is made up of 13 amino acids. After removal of 7 bases from V and 1 base from J, the junction contained 3 bases not matched to a gene. The CDR3 sequence is CASTYRGQETQYF. The CDR3 nucleotides read TGCGCCAGCACTTACAGGGGCCAAGAGACCCAGTACTTC.

V is TRBV2 and J is TRBJ2-1; 12 positions match TRBD2. Germline V CDR1 and CDR2: SNHLY, FYNNEI. V lost 2 bases to trimming and J lost 8 bases; unmatched junction nucleotides: 4. The CDR3 loop spans 15 amino acids. CDR3 sequence: CASSEWASGGDEQFF. Here the CDR3 DNA reads TGTGCCAGCAGTGAATGGGCTAGCGGGGGGGATGAGCAGTTCTTC.

This chain links TRBV4-2 with TRBJ2-4; 9 bases are a match to TRBD2. The CDR3 contains 19 residues. Germline CDR1 and CDR2: LGHNA and YNFKEQ. Trimming cost V 0 bases and J 0 bases; bases outside gene matches: 9. CDR3 coding DNA: TGTGCCAGCAGCCAAGATGTGCAGCGGGAGGATGTAGCCAAAAACATTCAGTACTTC. Translation gives CASSQDVQREDVAKNIQYF.

The chain joins TRBV14 to TRBJ2-5, with D possibly TRBD2 on 7 matching bases. The CDR3 spans 14 residues. From germline, CDR1 is SGHDN and CDR2 FVKESK. Trimming removed 5 bases at V and 7 bases at J, with 17 bases between. CDR3 nucleotide sequence: TGTGCCAGCAGCACCCTTGGGGGGGCCGGGACCCAGTACTTC. Protein product: CASSTLGGAGTQYF.

This clone was recorded only once. The genes are TRBV19 and TRBJ1-2, with TRBD1 as a possible D gene (5 bases). In germline, CDR1 is LNHDA, CDR2 SQIVND (reference sequence). Trimming left V 3 bases short and J 6 bases short, with 14 bases between. CDR3 length equals 14 residues. The CDR3: CASSIRRGMDGYTF. For the CDR3, the DNA is TGTGCCAGTAGTATTCGAAGGGGAATGGATGGCTACACCTTC.

This chain connects TRBV18 to TRBJ2-1; 11 nucleotides match TRBD2. Germline lookup yields CDR1 KGHSH and CDR2 LQKENI. With V trimmed by 3 bases and J by 0 bases, 1 base remained unmatched. CDR3 size: 16 residues. The DNA for the CDR3 is TGTGCCAGCTCACCTACTAGCGGGAGCTCCTACAATGAGCAGTTCTTC. This translates into CASSPTSGSSYNEQFF.

The CDR3 spells CAWSGGRGIDTQYF. The DNA of the CDR3 is TGTGCCTGGAGTGGCGGGAGGGGGATAGATACGCAGTATTTT. The chain has TRBV30 and TRBJ2-3, with TRBD2 identical over 9 bases. Looked up from germline, CDR1 is GTSNPN and CDR2 is SVGIG (reference sequence). This CDR3 region has 14 residues. Trimming removed 1 base from V and 5 bases from J; junction bases left unmatched: 4.

The rearrangement joins TRBV7-6 to TRBJ1-6; TRBD1 matches 8 bases. Germline CDR1 and CDR2: SGHVS and FNYEAQ. V lost 0 bases and J lost 10; bases outside the gene matches: 5. The CDR3 runs 15 residues. DNA of the CDR3: TGTGCCAGCAGCTTAGCGGAGGCAGGGGGCTCACCCCTCCACTTT. This codes for CASSLAEAGGSPLHF.

The CDR3 spells CASSLNRRNTEAFF. CDR3 in DNA: TGTGCCAGCAGCTTAAACAGGAGGAACACTGAAGCTTTCTTT. This chain joins TRBV13 and TRBJ1-1, with TRBD1 as a possible D gene (5 bases). The germline V and J ends were trimmed by 2 bases and 1 base, with 8 bases remaining between them. CDR3 length equals 14 residues. Germline CDR1 is PRHDT and CDR2 is FYEKMQ (reference sequence).

The V and J genes are TRBV4-3 and TRBJ1-1, with TRBD1 as a possible D gene (6 bases). From germline, CDR1 is LGHNA and CDR2 YSLEER. This CDR3 comprises 19 residues. The germline V and J ends were trimmed by 1 base and 3 bases, with 24 bases remaining between them. The CDR3 DNA sequence: TGCGCCAGCAGCCAAGCCTTTCGGACAGACGGGGCGTTGGACACTGAAGCTTTCTTT. Protein: CASSQAFRTDGALDTEAFF.

The chain has TRBV19 and TRBJ2-7; 11 bases are a match to TRBD1. The germline V gene encodes CDR1 LNHDA and CDR2 SQIVND (reference sequence). V lost 5 bases to trimming and J lost 6 bases; unmatched junction nucleotides: 9. This CDR3 has 15 amino acids. CDR3 sequence: CASSGDWTGGSEQYF. In DNA form, the CDR3 reads TGTGCCAGTAGTGGGGACTGGACAGGGGGCTCCGAGCAGTACTTC.

This clone was counted once. The J gene is TRBJ1-2, the V gene TRBV18; 10 nucleotides agree with TRBD1. Per the germline V gene, CDR1 is KGHSH and CDR2 is LQKENI. This CDR3 comprises 16 residues. With V trimmed by 2 bases and J by 4 bases, 7 bases remained unmatched. The DNA for the CDR3 is TGTGCCAGCTCACCATCGGGACAGGGGTCGCGCTATGGCTACACCTTC. Translation gives CASSPSGQGSRYGYTF.

The chain is built from TRBV5-4 and TRBJ2-3, with 8 bases aligning to TRBD2. The CDR3 loop spans 15 amino acids. CDR1 and CDR2 (germline): SGHNT, YYREEE (reference sequence). V dropped 4 bases and J dropped 0; count of bases not matched to a gene: 4. This chain's CDR3 is CASSAGLGSTDTQYF. In DNA form, the CDR3 reads TGTGCCAGCAGCGCGGGACTAGGAAGCACAGATACGCAGTATTTT.

This chain links TRBV10-3 with TRBJ2-3; maybe TRBD2 (6 bases). This CDR3 is built from 16 residues. Trimming left V 2 bases short and J 2 bases short, with 14 bases between. Germline lookup yields CDR1 ENHRY and CDR2 SYGVKD. CDR3 protein: CAISEIGGPVTDTQYF. CDR3 DNA sequence: TGTGCCATCAGTGAGATAGGAGGGCCGGTCACAGATACGCAGTATTTT.

The rearrangement joins TRBV7-8 to TRBJ1-2, with 7 bases fitting TRBD1. Germline CDR1 and CDR2: SGHVS and FQNEAQ. Trimming took 1 base from V and 4 from J; bases not matched to a gene: 9. The CDR3 is made up of 16 amino acids. The CDR3 bases are TGTGCCAGCAGCTTAGATCCCTCAGGGGGAGGCTATGGCTACACCTTC. Residues: CASSLDPSGGGYGYTF.

The chain uses TRBV7-9 and TRBJ2-2; D possibly corresponds to TRBD2 (6 bases). Germline CDR1 reads SEHNR; CDR2 reads FQNEAQ (reference sequence). This CDR3 comprises 15 residues. V gave up 3 bases and J gave up 1 base, with 9 bases separating them. In DNA, the CDR3 is TGTGCCAGCAGCTTCCGGGACTGGAACACCGGGGAGCTGTTTTTT. Translated, it gives CASSFRDWNTGELFF.

The V and J genes are TRBV5-6 and TRBJ2-5, with D maybe TRBD2 (5 bases). The germline gives CDR1 SGHDT, CDR2 YYEEEE. V lost 0 bases to trimming and J lost 0 bases, with 6 bases between them. This CDR3 is 14 amino acids long. In DNA, the CDR3 is TGTGCCAGCAGCTTGGCCGGGAACCAAGAGACCCAGTACTTC. Amino acid sequence: CASSLAGNQETQYF. The full variable domain, with the rest looked up from reference TRBV5-6 and TRBJ2-5, is DAGVTQSPTHLIKTRGQQVTLRCSPKSGHDTVSWYQQALGQGPQFIFQYYEEEERQRGNFPDRFSGHQFPNYSSELNVNALLLGDSALYLCASSLAGNQETQYFGPGTRLLVL.

This sequence joins TRBV2 and TRBJ2-5; D is ambiguous. This CDR3 is built from 12 residues. The ends were cut back, 11 bases at V and 1 base at J, with 11 bases in the middle. CDR1 and CDR2 from the germline V gene are SNHLY and FYNNEI. DNA for the CDR3: TGTGCCTCCAGGAAAACCCAAGAGACCCAGTACTTC. It codes for CASRKTQETQYF.

This rearrangement joins TRBV25-1 to TRBJ2-3; weak D call: TRBD2 (5 bases). The V gene's germline CDR1 is MGHDK and CDR2 SYGVNS. V shed 10 bases and J shed 8 bases, with 22 bases lying between them. The CDR3 is 14 amino acids. CDR3 in DNA: TGTGCCACTCAGAGGACTGGTTCTGGAAGTACGCAGTATTTT. This encodes CATQRTGSGSTQYF.

The V call is TRBV11-2, the J call TRBJ2-1; 12 nucleotides line up with TRBD2. Unmatched junction bases numbered 7, after V lost 1 base and J lost 6 bases. Germline V gene data show CDR1 as SGHAT and CDR2 as FQNNGV. This CDR3 comprises 17 residues. The CDR3 loop reads CASSLGRTSGIPNEQFF. CDR3 in DNA: TGTGCCAGCAGCTTAGGGCGGACTAGCGGGATCCCCAATGAGCAGTTCTTC.

The chain joins TRBV6-5 to TRBJ2-3; TRBD1 is a possible D gene (7 bases). CDR1 is MNHEY, CDR2 SVGAGI, per germline. The V end was cut by 5 bases, the J end by 8 bases, with 20 bases between. The CDR3 length is 15 residues. The CDR3 here is CASSPRQGGVGTQYF. The CDR3 DNA follows: TGTGCCAGCAGTCCTCGTCAGGGGGGCGTTGGTACGCAGTATTTT.

The rearrangement uses TRBV7-2 and TRBJ2-7, with unresolved D. The CDR3 loop spans 13 amino acids. Germline V CDR1 and CDR2: SGHTA, FQGNSA. Between the trimmed V and J ends, which lost 2 bases and 0 bases, there was a span of 5 bases. In DNA form, the CDR3 reads TGTGCCAGCAGCTTAACTTCCTCCTACGAGCAGTACTTC. Translation: CASSLTSSYEQYF.

This clone showed up just a few times. The CDR3 reads CASRGTGRNEQYF. Here the CDR3 DNA reads TGTGCCAGCAGGGGGACAGGGCGCAACGAGCAGTACTTC. This chain connects TRBV6-1 to TRBJ2-7; 9 bases line up with TRBD1. The CDR3 covers 13 residues. With 6 bases clipped from V and 5 bases from J, the junction kept 5 bases outside the gene matches. Germline assignment: CDR1 MNHNS and CDR2 SASEGT.

The J gene is TRBJ2-3, the V gene TRBV4-3; D may be TRBD2 (6 bases). CDR1 and CDR2 from the germline V gene are LGHNA and YSLEER. This CDR3 spans 16 amino acids. The V end was cut by 0 bases, the J end by 3 bases, with 13 bases between. DNA of the CDR3: TGCGCCAGCAGCCAAGACAGTTGGGCGGGGACAGATACGCAGTATTTT. This translates into CASSQDSWAGTDTQYF.

The J gene is TRBJ2-7, the V gene TRBV19; 8 bases line up with TRBD1. The trim removed 4 bases at V and 5 bases at J, leaving 7 bases unmatched. The V gene's germline CDR1 is LNHDA and CDR2 SQIVND (reference sequence). This CDR3 comprises 14 residues. The DNA for the CDR3 is TGTGCCAGTAGTACCCGGGACAGGAGAAACGAGCAGTACTTC. This codes for CASSTRDRRNEQYF.

This chain uses TRBV27 with TRBJ1-2; no reliable D call. Per germline, CDR1 MNHEY and CDR2 SMNVEV (reference sequence). CDR3 length: 13 amino acids. The germline V and J ends were trimmed by 6 bases and 8 bases, with 16 bases remaining between them. The CDR3 sequence: CASSRGRAGGYTF. The DNA for the CDR3 is TGTGCCAGCAGCCGCGGGCGGGCGGGGGGCTACACCTTC.

This rearrangement joins TRBV30 to TRBJ2-3, with D hard to call. The length of the CDR3 is 13 residues. Germline V gene lookup returns CDR1 GTSNPN and CDR2 SVGIG (reference sequence). The V end lost 2 bases, the J end lost 2 bases, and 8 bases lay between the germline ends. The CDR3 region is CAWSIVPTDTQYF. Here the CDR3 DNA reads TGTGCCTGGAGTATAGTTCCCACAGATACGCAGTATTTT.